The 30 T cell receptor beta chains below come from one sample, sequenced in a study of blood T cell repertoires in COVID-19. Measured with immunoSEQ multiplex PCR; TCRdb has only the in-frame clones, and not every one. In the table there are 200,000 to 250,000 clones, about four fifths of which are singletons. Sequencing input: PBMCs or T cells enriched from blood (not recorded which). These receptors were obtained from a woman aged 40 to 49 who had been exposed to COVID-19.

CDR3 sequence: CASSILGTGVDGYTF. The CDR3 DNA reads as TGTGCCAGTAGTATCCTCGGGACAGGGGTGGATGGCTACACCTTC. This sequence joins TRBV19 and TRBJ1-2; 10 bases are shared with TRBD1. The J segment lost 6 bases and the V segment lost 3 bases, leaving 7 bases of the junction unmatched. In germline, CDR1 is LNHDA, CDR2 SQIVND (reference sequence). This CDR3 has 15 residues. The full variable domain, rest sourced from reference TRBV19 and TRBJ1-2, is DGGITQSPKYLFRKEGQNVTLSCEQNLNHDAMYWYRQDPGQGLRLIYYSQIVNDFQKGDIAEGYSVSREKKESFPLTVTSAQKNPTAFYLCASSILGTGVDGYTFGSGTRLTVV.

This chain joins TRBV6-2 or TRBV6-3 and TRBJ2-3; TRBD2 aligns across 10 bases. Unmatched junction bases numbered 11, after V lost 0 bases and J lost 11 bases. Germline V gene data show CDR1 as MNHEY and CDR2 as SVGEGT. This CDR3 is built from 16 residues. CDR3 DNA: TGTGCCAGCAGTTACTCCGCTAGCGGGGGCTCGGCAGGGCAGTATTTT. It translates to CASSYSASGGSAGQYF.

The chain links TRBV25-1 to TRBJ2-1, with 7 bases lining up with TRBD2. The CDR3 runs to 16 residues. Germline assignment: CDR1 MGHDK and CDR2 SYGVNS. J lost 9 bases, V lost 7 bases, and 18 bases had no gene match. CDR3 DNA: TGTGCCAGCATTGGGGCTGACGAGGGAGGGTTCATTGAGCAGTTCTTC. Its translation: CASIGADEGGFIEQFF.

The J gene is TRBJ1-3, the V gene TRBV5-1; D uncertain. Germline V gives CDR1 SGHRS, CDR2 YFSETQ. V shed 1 base and J shed 1 base, with 9 bases lying between them. The CDR3 length is 15 residues. The CDR3 here is CASSLHSGSGNTIYF. CDR3 nucleotide sequence: TGCGCCAGCAGCTTGCACAGCGGATCTGGAAACACCATATATTTT.

This chain uses TRBV7-9 with TRBJ1-2; TRBD1 might be the D (6 bases). Trimming took off 1 base at V and 4 bases at J, with 19 bases between the two ends. The germline V gene has CDR1 SEHNR and CDR2 FQNEAQ (reference sequence). CDR3 size: 17 residues. CDR3 amino acids: CASSLGVGGGDPYGYTF. CDR3 nucleotide sequence: TGTGCCAGCAGCTTAGGGGTCGGGGGGGGCGACCCCTATGGCTACACCTTC.

V usage is TRBV4-3 and J usage is TRBJ1-5, with D uncertain. Germline V gene sequence: CDR1 LGHNA, CDR2 YSLEER. V lost 0 bases, J lost 4 bases, and 13 bases lay in between. CDR3 length: 16 residues. For the CDR3, the DNA is TGCGCCAGCAGCCAAGATCGACGGCGGCTAAATCAGCCCCAGCATTTT. Its protein product is CASSQDRRRLNQPQHF.

The chain links TRBV11-1 to TRBJ2-5, with 9 bases that match TRBD1. J lost 5 bases, V lost 5 bases, and 6 bases had no gene match. Germline V lookup: CDR1 SGHAT, CDR2 FQDESV (reference sequence). This CDR3 spans 14 amino acids. The CDR3 here is CASSQTGGTETQYF. The CDR3 DNA is TGTGCCAGCAGCCAAACAGGGGGCACGGAGACCCAGTACTTC.

V is TRBV18 and J is TRBJ1-3; a weak D match, TRBD1 (5 bases). Germline V lookup: CDR1 KGHSH, CDR2 LQKENI. The CDR3 sequence is 14 residues long. The germline V and J ends were trimmed by 4 bases and 2 bases, with 9 bases remaining between them. CDR3 loop: CASSLDSAGNTIYF. CDR3 DNA sequence: TGTGCCAGCTCACTAGACAGTGCTGGAAACACCATATATTTT.

As concerns this clone: Additional DNA sequences in this sample encode the identical CDR3. The V and J genes are TRBV28 and TRBJ1-2; TRBD1 matches 10 bases. V gave up 2 bases and J gave up 5 bases; unmatched junction bases: 2. This CDR3 is built from 14 residues. Germline V gives CDR1 MDHEN, CDR2 SYDVKM. The CDR3: CASSLGQGGYGYTF. CDR3 DNA: TGTGCCAGCAGTTTAGGACAGGGGGGGTATGGCTACACCTTC.

This clone came up a few times. This chain joins TRBV7-2 and TRBJ2-2; tentative D call: TRBD2 (5 bases). This CDR3 spans 16 amino acids. Trimming shortened V by 2 bases and J by 3 bases, and 13 bases separated the two germline ends. The germline V gene has CDR1 SGHTA and CDR2 FQGNSA. This CDR3 is CASSLIPPRDTGELFF. CDR3 sequence (DNA): TGTGCCAGCAGCTTAATCCCCCCGAGGGACACCGGGGAGCTGTTTTTT.

The chain is built from TRBV3-1 (or the pseudogene TRBV3-2) and TRBJ1-3; the D gene is possibly TRBD1 (6 bases). Trimming took off 4 bases at V and 2 bases at J, with 18 bases between the two ends. CDR1 and CDR2 from the germline V gene are LGHDT and YNNKEL (reference sequence). The length of the CDR3 is 17 residues. This CDR3 reads CASSLSAGTSTGNTIYF. DNA for the CDR3: TGTGCCAGCAGCCTTTCCGCCGGGACAAGCACTGGAAACACCATATATTTT.

The V and J genes are TRBV10-3 and TRBJ2-2; 10 nucleotides match TRBD1. The V gene end was trimmed by 4 bases and the J gene end by 0 bases; junction bases not matched to a gene: 8. The CDR3 is 18 amino acids. CDR1 ENHRY and CDR2 SYGVKD come from the germline V gene. The CDR3 coding sequence is TGTGCCATCAGTGGAGTTGACAGGGGGCAATCGAACACCGGGGAGCTGTTTTTT. As protein: CAISGVDRGQSNTGELFF.

This clone was seen only a few times. The V gene is TRBV27, the J gene TRBJ2-2, with D unclear. The V gene's germline CDR1 is MNHEY and CDR2 SMNVEV (reference sequence). The CDR3 contains 14 residues. The ends were cut back, 8 bases at V and 5 bases at J, with 15 bases in the middle. The CDR3 DNA reads TGTGCCAGCCAACGAAAAGTCCGGACCGGGGAGCTGTTTTTT. It specifies CASQRKVRTGELFF.

This chain connects TRBV3-1 (or the pseudogene TRBV3-2) to TRBJ2-1; 8 bases align to TRBD2. Germline V gene sequence: CDR1 LGHDT, CDR2 YNNKEL (reference sequence). Unmatched junction bases numbered 11, after V lost 4 bases and J lost 6 bases. The CDR3 contains 16 residues. CDR3 loop: CASSPVVAGGLNEQFF. CDR3 sequence (DNA): TGTGCCAGCAGCCCTGTTGTGGCGGGGGGTCTCAATGAGCAGTTCTTC.

A word on this clone: This may arise from a read error, as a much more abundant clone is one base away. V and J are TRBV9 and TRBJ1-1, with D maybe TRBD1 (5 bases). Germline assignment: CDR1 SGDLS and CDR2 YYNGEE. This CDR3 has 12 amino acids. V lost 4 bases to trimming and J lost 3 bases, with 7 bases between them. CDR3 sequence (DNA): TGTGCCAGCAGCTGGGGGGACACTGAAGCTTTCTTT. Protein product: CASSWGDTEAFF.

The CDR3 bases are TGTGCCAGTAGTATTTACCCCGGACAGGTTGGGAATCAGCCCCAGCATTTT. It specifies CASSIYPGQVGNQPQHF. The chain links TRBV19 to TRBJ1-5; 7 positions agree with TRBD1. V lost 3 bases, J lost 4 bases, and 12 bases stayed unmatched. Looked up from germline, CDR1 is LNHDA and CDR2 is SQIVND (reference sequence). This CDR3 contains 17 residues.

This clone was recorded a few times. The chain combines TRBV19 with TRBJ2-2, with TRBD1 as a possible D gene (5 bases). Germline V gene data show CDR1 as LNHDA and CDR2 as SQIVND (reference sequence). Trimming stripped 5 bases from V and 4 bases from J, with 11 bases between. This CDR3 comprises 14 residues. As DNA, the CDR3 is TGTGCCAGTAGTGGGGCCGGAAGCACCGGGGAGCTGTTTTTT. It codes for CASSGAGSTGELFF.

Worth noting for this clone: The junction departs from germline at one end; a sequencing error may be responsible. DNA for the CDR3: TGTGCTAGCAGCTTCGGCAGTCAGGGCTCTGGAAACACCATATATTTT. This translates into CASSFGSQGSGNTIYF. The chain carries TRBV7-7 and TRBJ1-3; tentatively, D is TRBD1 (5 bases). The length of the CDR3 is 16 residues. Germline lookup yields CDR1 SSHAT and CDR2 FNYEAQ (reference sequence).

V is TRBV28 and J is TRBJ2-7; 8 positions agree with TRBD1. Germline V gives CDR1 MDHEN, CDR2 SYDVKM. Trimming took 6 bases from V and 6 from J; bases not matched to a gene: 7. This CDR3 contains 13 residues. CDR3 residues: CASRTDRGGEQYF. In DNA form, the CDR3 reads TGTGCCAGCAGGACCGACAGGGGTGGCGAGCAGTACTTC.

CDR3: CASSSDRANEQFF. For the CDR3, the DNA is TGTGCCAGCAGCTCCGACAGGGCCAATGAGCAGTTCTTC. V gene TRBV7-6 combines with J gene TRBJ2-1; 7 positions agree with TRBD1. The junction had 3 bases not matched to a gene; V was cut back by 4 bases and J by 6 bases. Germline V gives CDR1 SGHVS, CDR2 FNYEAQ. The CDR3 spans 13 residues.

This sequence joins TRBV10-3 and TRBJ1-2; no firm D call. Looked up from germline, CDR1 is ENHRY and CDR2 is SYGVKD. Trimming removed 3 bases at V and 8 bases at J, with 10 bases between. This CDR3 has 12 amino acids. As DNA, the CDR3 is TGTGCCATCAGTGAACCAGACGGGGGCTACACCTTC. This sequence encodes CAISEPDGGYTF.

This clone occurred once. The chain is built from TRBV4-3 and TRBJ1-2; 9 nucleotides agree with TRBD1. The CDR3 totals 14 residues. The germline gives CDR1 LGHNA, CDR2 YSLEER. Trimming took 2 bases from V and 6 from J; bases not matched to a gene: 4. CDR3 bases: TGCGCCAGCAGCCAACCGGACAGGGGACATGGCTACACCTTC. It codes for CASSQPDRGHGYTF.

A single count supports this clone. The J gene is TRBJ2-5, the V gene TRBV7-7, with TRBD1 matching over 7 bases. This CDR3 region has 14 residues. Germline V gene data show CDR1 as SSHAT and CDR2 as FNYEAQ (reference sequence). The junction had 2 bases not matched to a gene; V was cut back by 0 bases and J by 4 bases. The CDR3 nucleotides are TGTGCCAGCAGCTTAGCAGGGGGCTCAGAGACCCAGTACTTC. Encoded protein: CASSLAGGSETQYF. The full variable domain, rest sourced from reference TRBV7-7 and TRBJ2-5, is GAGVSQSPRYKVTKRGQDVTLRCDPISSHATLYWYQQALGQGPEFLTYFNYEAQPDKSGLPSDRFSAERPEGSISTLTIQRTEQRDSAMYRCASSLAGGSETQYFGPGTRLLVL.

The V and J genes are TRBV18 and TRBJ2-1; D gene ambiguous. Per germline, CDR1 KGHSH and CDR2 LQKENI. This CDR3 region has 17 residues. Between the trimmed V and J ends, which lost 1 base and 5 bases, there was a span of 18 bases. The CDR3 nucleotides read TGTGCCAGCTCACCACGCCAGGAAGGATTTTCAGACAATGAGCAGTTCTTC. This encodes CASSPRQEGFSDNEQFF.

This rearrangement joins TRBV19 to TRBJ1-6; D not certain. The CDR3 extends over 12 amino acids. The V gene's germline CDR1 is LNHDA and CDR2 SQIVND (reference sequence). V gave up 7 bases and J gave up 9 bases, with 10 bases separating them. CDR3 amino acids: CASTVRGSPLHF. For the CDR3, the DNA is TGTGCCAGTACGGTCCGGGGTTCACCCCTCCACTTT. Together with reference TRBV19 and TRBJ1-6, the CDR3 gives the full variable domain: DGGITQSPKYLFRKEGQNVTLSCEQNLNHDAMYWYRQDPGQGLRLIYYSQIVNDFQKGDIAEGYSVSREKKESFPLTVTSAQKNPTAFYLCASTVRGSPLHFGNGTRLTVT.

This clone occurred once. The J gene is TRBJ1-2, the V gene TRBV19; perhaps TRBD1 as D (5 bases). CDR1 LNHDA and CDR2 SQIVND come from the germline V gene (reference sequence). The CDR3 totals 14 residues. V dropped 5 bases and J dropped 5 bases, with 15 bases sitting between them. CDR3 in amino acids: CASSALQGLYGYTF. CDR3 bases: TGTGCCAGTAGTGCTCTCCAGGGACTATATGGCTACACCTTC.

The V gene is TRBV10-3, the J gene TRBJ1-3; D remains ambiguous. The CDR3 covers 11 residues. CDR1 ENHRY and CDR2 SYGVKD come from the germline V gene. V lost 1 base and J lost 13, with 8 bases in between. CDR3 region: CAISEFRTIYF. CDR3 in DNA: TGTGCCATCAGTGAGTTTAGGACTATATATTTT.

The genes are TRBV19 and TRBJ1-5; the D gene is possibly TRBD1 (5 bases). The CDR3 totals 13 residues. The ends were cut back, 7 bases at V and 3 bases at J, with 10 bases in the middle. The V gene's germline CDR1 is LNHDA and CDR2 SQIVND (reference sequence). The CDR3 bases are TGTGCCAGTACCGACAGCATCAATCAGCCCCAGCATTTT. This codes for CASTDSINQPQHF.

Only one count was recorded for this clone. The chain links TRBV3-1 (or the pseudogene TRBV3-2) to TRBJ2-2; 10 nucleotides align to TRBD1. This CDR3 region has 16 residues. Germline V lookup: CDR1 LGHDT, CDR2 YNNKEL (reference sequence). The ends lost 3 bases at V and 6 bases at J; junction bases unmatched: 7. CDR3 protein: CASSHAGQGRAGELFF. Here the CDR3 DNA reads TGTGCCAGCAGCCATGCGGGACAGGGGAGGGCCGGGGAGCTGTTTTTT.

The V and J genes are TRBV12-3 or TRBV12-4 and TRBJ2-3; no clear D. The CDR3 totals 11 residues. V shed 3 bases and J shed 7 bases, with 5 bases lying between them. This chain's CDR3 is CASSFKNTQYF. CDR3 DNA: TGTGCCAGCAGTTTTAAAAATACGCAGTATTTT.